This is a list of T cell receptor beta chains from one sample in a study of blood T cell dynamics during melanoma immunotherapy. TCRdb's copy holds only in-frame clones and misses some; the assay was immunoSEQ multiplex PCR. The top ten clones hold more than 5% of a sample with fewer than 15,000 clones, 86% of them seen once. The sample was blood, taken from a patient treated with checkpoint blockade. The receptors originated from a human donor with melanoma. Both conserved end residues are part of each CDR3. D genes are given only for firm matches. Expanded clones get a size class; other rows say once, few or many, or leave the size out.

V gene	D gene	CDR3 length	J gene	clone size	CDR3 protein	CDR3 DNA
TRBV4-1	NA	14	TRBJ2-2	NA	CASSLHQNTGELFF	TGCGCCAGCAGCCTTCACCAGAACACCGGGGAGCTGTTTTTT
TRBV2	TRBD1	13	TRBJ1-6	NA	CASSNRGYSPLHF	TGTGCCAGCAGTAACAGGGGGTATTCACCCCTCCACTTT
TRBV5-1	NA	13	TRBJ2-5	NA	CASSLAGRETQYF	TGCGCCAGCAGCTTGGCTGGTCGGGAGACCCAGTACTTC
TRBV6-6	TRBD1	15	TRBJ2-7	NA	CASSSLDRAYVEQYF	TGTGCCAGCAGTTCCCTGGACAGGGCATACGTCGAGCAGTACTTC
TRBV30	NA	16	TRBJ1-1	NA	CAWSVMGAGRDTEAFF	TGTGCCTGGAGTGTTATGGGGGCAGGGAGGGACACTGAAGCTTTCTTT
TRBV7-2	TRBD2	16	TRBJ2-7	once	CASSSPLAGVSYEQYF	TGTGCCAGCAGCTCCCCTTTAGCGGGAGTATCGTACGAGCAGTACTTC
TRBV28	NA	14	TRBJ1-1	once	CASSLGSLNTEAFF	TGTGCCAGCAGTTTAGGCAGCTTGAACACTGAAGCTTTCTTT
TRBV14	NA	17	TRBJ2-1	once	CASSQAPRAGVSNEQFF	TGTGCCAGCAGCCAAGCCCCCCGGGCAGGGGTTTCCAATGAGCAGTTCTTC
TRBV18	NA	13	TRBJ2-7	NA	CASSPPSSYEQYF	TGTGCCAGCTCACCACCCAGCTCCTACGAGCAGTACTTC
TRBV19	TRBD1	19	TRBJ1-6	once	CASSLRKDRGYSYNSPLHF	TGTGCCAGTAGTTTGAGAAAAGACAGGGGGTATTCCTATAATTCACCCCTCCACTTT
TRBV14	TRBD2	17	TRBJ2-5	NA	CASSQARRAGVQETQYF	TGTGCCAGCAGCCAAGCCAGGCGAGCGGGAGTCCAAGAGACCCAGTACTTC
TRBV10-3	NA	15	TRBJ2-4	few	CAISPDDRPGNIQYF	TGTGCCATCAGCCCCGACGACAGGCCCGGAAACATTCAGTACTTC
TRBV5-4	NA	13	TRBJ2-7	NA	CASSLFVDNEQYF	TGTGCCAGCAGCTTGTTTGTGGACAACGAGCAGTACTTC
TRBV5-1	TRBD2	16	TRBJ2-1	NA	CASSGGISGSYNEQFF	TGCGCCAGCAGCGGGGGTATTAGCGGGAGTTACAATGAGCAGTTCTTC
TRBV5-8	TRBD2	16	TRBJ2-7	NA	CASSPQGTSGIYEQYF	TGTGCCAGCAGCCCGCAGGGGACTAGCGGGATATACGAGCAGTACTTC
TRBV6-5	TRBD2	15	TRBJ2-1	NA	CASRPGLAGSTGQFF	TGTGCCAGCAGACCGGGACTAGCGGGGTCCACGGGGCAGTTCTTC
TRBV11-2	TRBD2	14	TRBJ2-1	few	CASSPSGGTHEQFF	TGTGCCAGCAGCCCGAGCGGGGGGACCCATGAGCAGTTCTTC
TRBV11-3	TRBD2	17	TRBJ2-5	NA	CASSLDFSGGYQETQYF	TGTGCCAGCAGCTTAGATTTTAGCGGGGGGTACCAAGAGACCCAGTACTTC
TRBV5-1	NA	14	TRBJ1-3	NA	CASSVQGGGNTIYF	TGCGCCAGCAGCGTCCAGGGTGGAGGAAACACCATATATTTT
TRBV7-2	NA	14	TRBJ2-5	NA	CASSNQGGRETQYF	TGTGCCAGCAGCAACCAGGGGGGACGGGAGACCCAGTACTTC
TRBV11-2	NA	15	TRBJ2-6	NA	CASSPWRTGANVLTF	TGTGCCAGCAGCCCGTGGCGAACTGGGGCCAACGTCCTGACTTTC
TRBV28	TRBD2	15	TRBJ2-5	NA	CASTSPLGGLETQYF	TGTGCCAGCACCTCCCCCTTGGGAGGGCTGGAGACCCAGTACTTC
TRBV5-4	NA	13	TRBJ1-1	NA	CASSLVRAGEAFF	TGTGCCAGCAGCTTGGTCAGGGCCGGTGAAGCTTTCTTT
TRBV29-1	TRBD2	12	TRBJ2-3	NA	CSALGEGDTQYF	TGCAGCGCTTTGGGGGAGGGAGATACGCAGTATTTT
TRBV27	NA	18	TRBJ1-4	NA	CASSLYSPGGTLNEKLFF	TGTGCCAGCAGTTTATATTCCCCCGGGGGGACCTTGAATGAAAAACTGTTTTTT
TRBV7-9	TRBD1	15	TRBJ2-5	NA	CASSSDRGYEETQYF	TGTGCCAGCAGCTCGGACAGGGGGTATGAAGAGACCCAGTACTTC
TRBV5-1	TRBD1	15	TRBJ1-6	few	CASSLIAGGRSPLHF	TGCGCCAGCAGCTTAATCGCAGGGGGCCGGTCACCCCTCCACTTT
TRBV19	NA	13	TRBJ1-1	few	CASSMGMNTEAFF	TGTGCCAGTAGTATGGGGATGAACACTGAAGCTTTCTTT
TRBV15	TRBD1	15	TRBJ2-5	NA	CATSRAGTGGETQYF	TGTGCCACCAGCAGAGCCGGGACAGGGGGAGAGACCCAGTACTTC
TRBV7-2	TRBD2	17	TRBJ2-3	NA	CASSKRLAGLGVDTQYF	TGTGCCAGCAGCAAACGACTAGCGGGATTAGGCGTAGATACGCAGTATTTT
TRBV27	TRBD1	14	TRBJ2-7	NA	CASSHIRGSYEQYF	TGTGCCAGCAGTCACATCAGGGGGTCCTACGAGCAGTACTTC
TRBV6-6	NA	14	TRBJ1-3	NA	CASSYSTPGNTIYF	TGTGCCAGCAGTTACTCGACCCCTGGAAACACCATATATTTT
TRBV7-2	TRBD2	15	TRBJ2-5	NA	CASSAGTSGQETQYF	TGTGCCAGCAGCGCCGGGACTAGCGGCCAAGAGACCCAGTACTTC
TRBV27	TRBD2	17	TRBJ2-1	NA	CASSPFSSGSYYNEQFF	TGTGCCAGCAGTCCCTTCTCTAGCGGGAGTTATTACAATGAGCAGTTCTTC
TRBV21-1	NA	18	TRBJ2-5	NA	CASSKRRTSGRTQETQYF	TGTGCCAGCAGCAAAAGAAGGACTAGCGGGAGGACCCAAGAGACCCAGTACTTC
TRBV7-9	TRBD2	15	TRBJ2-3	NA	CASSLTSGRGDTQYF	TGTGCCAGCAGCTTGACTAGCGGGAGAGGAGATACGCAGTATTTT
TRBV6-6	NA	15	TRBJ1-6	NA	CASSFRKGHNSPLHF	TGTGCCAGCAGTTTCCGGAAGGGCCATAATTCACCCCTCCACTTT
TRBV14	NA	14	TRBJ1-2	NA	CASSRDSLNYGYTF	TGTGCCAGCAGCCGCGACAGTCTTAACTATGGCTACACCTTC
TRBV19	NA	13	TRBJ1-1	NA	CASTSSKRTEAFF	TGTGCCAGTACTTCGTCCAAAAGAACTGAAGCTTTCTTT
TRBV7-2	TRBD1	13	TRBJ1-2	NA	CASSSRQGYGYTF	TGTGCCAGCAGCTCAAGACAGGGTTACGGCTACACCTTC
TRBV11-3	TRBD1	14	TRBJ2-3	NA	CASSSRTGPDTQYF	TGTGCCAGCAGCTCAAGGACAGGTCCAGATACGCAGTATTTT
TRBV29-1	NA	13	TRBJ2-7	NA	CSVGLTGNYEQYF	TGCAGCGTCGGACTAACAGGGAACTACGAGCAGTACTTC
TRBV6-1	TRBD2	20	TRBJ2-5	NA	CASSGPLGTSGSHNQETQYF	TGTGCCAGCAGTGGCCCCCTCGGGACTAGCGGGAGTCACAACCAAGAGACCCAGTACTTC
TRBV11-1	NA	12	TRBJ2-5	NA	CASSRQQETQYF	TGTGCCAGCTCAAGACAGCAAGAGACCCAGTACTTC
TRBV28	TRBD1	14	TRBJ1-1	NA	CASSWDRRSTEAFF	TGTGCCAGCAGTTGGGACAGGCGGAGCACTGAAGCTTTCTTT
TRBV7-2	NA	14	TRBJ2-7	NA	CASSFFLGRYEQYF	TGTGCCAGCAGCTTCTTCTTAGGGCGCTACGAGCAGTACTTC
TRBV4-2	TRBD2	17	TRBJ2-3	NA	CASSQEYGGRAADTQYF	TGTGCCAGCAGCCAAGAATACGGCGGGAGGGCCGCAGATACGCAGTATTTT